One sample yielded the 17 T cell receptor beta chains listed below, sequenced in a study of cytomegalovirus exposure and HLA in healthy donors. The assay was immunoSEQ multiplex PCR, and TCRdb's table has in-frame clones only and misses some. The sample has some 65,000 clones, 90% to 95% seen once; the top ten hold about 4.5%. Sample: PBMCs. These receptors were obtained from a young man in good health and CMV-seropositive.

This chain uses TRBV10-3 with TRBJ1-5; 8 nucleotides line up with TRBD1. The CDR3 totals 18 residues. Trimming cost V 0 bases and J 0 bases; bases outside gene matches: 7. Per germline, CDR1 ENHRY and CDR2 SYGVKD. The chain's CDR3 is CAISESDRVRGSNQPQHF. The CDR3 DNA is TGTGCCATCAGTGAGTCGGACAGGGTGAGGGGTAGCAATCAGCCCCAGCATTTT.

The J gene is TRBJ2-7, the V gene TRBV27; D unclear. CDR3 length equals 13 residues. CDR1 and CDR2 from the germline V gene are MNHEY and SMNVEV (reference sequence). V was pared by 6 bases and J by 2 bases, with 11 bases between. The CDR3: CASSPGQAYEQYF. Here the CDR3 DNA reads TGTGCCAGCAGCCCAGGCCAGGCCTACGAGCAGTACTTC.

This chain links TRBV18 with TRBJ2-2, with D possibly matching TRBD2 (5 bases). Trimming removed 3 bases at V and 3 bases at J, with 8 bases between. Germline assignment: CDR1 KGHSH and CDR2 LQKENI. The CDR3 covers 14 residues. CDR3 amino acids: CASSPTKDTGELFF. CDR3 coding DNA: TGTGCCAGCTCACCGACTAAGGACACCGGGGAGCTGTTTTTT.

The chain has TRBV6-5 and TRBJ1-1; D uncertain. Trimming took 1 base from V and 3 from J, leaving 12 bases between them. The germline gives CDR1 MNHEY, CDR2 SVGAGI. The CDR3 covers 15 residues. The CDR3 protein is CASSYLPGRDTEAFF. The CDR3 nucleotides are TGTGCCAGCAGTTACTTGCCGGGGAGGGACACTGAAGCTTTCTTT.

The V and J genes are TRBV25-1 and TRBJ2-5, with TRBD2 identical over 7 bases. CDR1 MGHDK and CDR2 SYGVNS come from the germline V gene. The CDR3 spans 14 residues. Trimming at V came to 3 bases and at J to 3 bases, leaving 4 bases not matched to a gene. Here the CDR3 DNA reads TGTGCCAGCAGTGACCTCGGGACTAAAGAGACCCAGTACTTC. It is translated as CASSDLGTKETQYF.

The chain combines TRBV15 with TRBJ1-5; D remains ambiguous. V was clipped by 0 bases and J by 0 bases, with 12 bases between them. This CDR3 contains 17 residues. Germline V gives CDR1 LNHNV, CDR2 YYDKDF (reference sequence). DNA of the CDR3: TGTGCCACCAGCAGAGATTTCACGGTTTATAGCAATCAGCCCCAGCATTTT. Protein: CATSRDFTVYSNQPQHF. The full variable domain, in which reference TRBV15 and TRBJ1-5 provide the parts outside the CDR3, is DAMVIQNPRYQVTQFGKPVTLSCSQTLNHNVMYWYQQKSSQAPKLLFHYYDKDFNNEADTPDNFQSRRPNTSFCFLDIRSPGLGDTAMYLCATSRDFTVYSNQPQHFGDGTRLSIL.

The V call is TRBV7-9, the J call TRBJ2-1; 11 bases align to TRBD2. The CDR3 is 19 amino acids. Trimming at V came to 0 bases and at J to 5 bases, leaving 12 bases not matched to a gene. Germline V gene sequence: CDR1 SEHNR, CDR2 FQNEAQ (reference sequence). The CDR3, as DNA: TGTGCCAGCAGCTTAGCCCCGCTAGGGCTAGCGGGAGGTGACAATGAGCAGTTCTTC. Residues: CASSLAPLGLAGGDNEQFF.

This chain's CDR3 is CASTGGTGGSYEQYF. Here the CDR3 DNA reads TGTGCCAGCACGGGTGGGACAGGAGGCTCCTACGAGCAGTACTTC. V usage is TRBV6-5 and J usage is TRBJ2-7, with 8 positions matching TRBD1. The germline V gene has CDR1 MNHEY and CDR2 SVGAGI. The CDR3 sequence is 15 residues long. The ends lost 7 bases at V and 0 bases at J; junction bases unmatched: 8.

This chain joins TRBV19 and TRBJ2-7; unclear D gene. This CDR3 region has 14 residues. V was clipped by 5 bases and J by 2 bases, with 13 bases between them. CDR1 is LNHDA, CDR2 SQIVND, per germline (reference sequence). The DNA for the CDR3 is TGTGCCAGTAGTGCATCCCATACTCCCTACGAGCAGTACTTC. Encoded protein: CASSASHTPYEQYF.

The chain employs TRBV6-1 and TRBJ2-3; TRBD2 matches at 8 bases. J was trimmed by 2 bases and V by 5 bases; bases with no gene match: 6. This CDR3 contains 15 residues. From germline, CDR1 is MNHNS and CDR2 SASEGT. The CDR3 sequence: CASSIISGNTDTQYF. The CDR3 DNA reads TGTGCCAGCAGTATAATTAGCGGGAACACAGATACGCAGTATTTT.

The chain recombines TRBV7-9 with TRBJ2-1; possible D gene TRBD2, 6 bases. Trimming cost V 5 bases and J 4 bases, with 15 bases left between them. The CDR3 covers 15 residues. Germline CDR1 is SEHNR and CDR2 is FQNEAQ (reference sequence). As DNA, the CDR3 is TGTGCCAGCAGCCTGGAAGCGGGCCTTTACAATGAGCAGTTCTTC. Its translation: CASSLEAGLYNEQFF.

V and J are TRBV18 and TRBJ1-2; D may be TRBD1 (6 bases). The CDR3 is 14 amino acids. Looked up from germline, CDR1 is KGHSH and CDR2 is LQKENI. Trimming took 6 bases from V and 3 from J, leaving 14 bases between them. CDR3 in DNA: TGTGCCAGCTCCTTCAACAGGGACGACTATGGCTACACCTTC. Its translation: CASSFNRDDYGYTF.

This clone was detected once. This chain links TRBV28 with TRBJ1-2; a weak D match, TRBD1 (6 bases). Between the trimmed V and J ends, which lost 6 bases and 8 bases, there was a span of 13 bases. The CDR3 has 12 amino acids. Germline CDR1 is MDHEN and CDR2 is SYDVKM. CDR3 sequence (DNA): TGTGCCAGCAGAACAGGGTCGTGGGGCTACACCTTC. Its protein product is CASRTGSWGYTF.

CDR3 sequence (DNA): TGTGCCAGCAGCGTAAACCAGGGCCCAAGCTCCTACGAGCAGTACTTC. This translates into CASSVNQGPSSYEQYF. The chain couples TRBV9 to TRBJ2-7; possible D gene TRBD1, 5 bases. This CDR3 has 16 amino acids. The germline gives CDR1 SGDLS, CDR2 YYNGEE. V lost 1 base to trimming and J lost 0 bases, with 14 bases between them.

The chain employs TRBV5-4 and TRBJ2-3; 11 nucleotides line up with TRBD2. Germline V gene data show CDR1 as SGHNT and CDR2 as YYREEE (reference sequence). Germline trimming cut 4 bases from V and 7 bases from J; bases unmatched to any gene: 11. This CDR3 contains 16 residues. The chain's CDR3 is CASSGLLAGAGYTQYF. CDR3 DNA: TGTGCCAGCAGCGGATTACTAGCGGGAGCGGGCTATACGCAGTATTTT.

CDR3 coding DNA: TGTGCCAGCAGTTACACGGGGCCCCGGACAGGGTTCGAGCAGTACTTC. This translates into CASSYTGPRTGFEQYF. V usage is TRBV6-5 and J usage is TRBJ2-7; 8 nucleotides match TRBD1. Germline loops: CDR1 MNHEY, CDR2 SVGAGI. The CDR3 is 16 residues long. The trim removed 2 bases at V and 6 bases at J, leaving 12 bases unmatched.

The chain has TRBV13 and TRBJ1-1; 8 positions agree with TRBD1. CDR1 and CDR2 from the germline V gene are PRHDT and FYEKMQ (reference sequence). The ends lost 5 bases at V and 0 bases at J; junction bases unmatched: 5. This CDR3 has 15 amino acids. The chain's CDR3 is CASSVGTGLNTEAFF. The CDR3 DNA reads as TGTGCCAGCAGCGTCGGGACAGGATTGAACACTGAAGCTTTCTTT.